The sequence of this T cell receptor beta chain was determined in a study of blood T cell repertoires in COVID-19. As for the study in general: Sources were T cells, B-cell-depleted T cells, or PBMCs; the material itself was cDNA or gDNA.

The CDR3 has 13 residues. Trimming shortened V by 3 bases and J by 2 bases, and 4 bases separated the two germline ends. Germline V gene lookup returns CDR1 SGHVS and CDR2 FQNEAQ. The protocol was immunoSEQ multiplex PCR, while the TCRdb copy is restricted to in-frame clones and leaves out a portion. The sample records hundreds of thousands of clones, about 80% being singletons. The material sequenced was peripheral blood. This sequence originates from a man at least 80 years old with acute or convalescent COVID-19. The chain carries TRBV7-8 and TRBJ1-4, with D unresolved. The CDR3, as DNA: TGTGCCAGCAGCTTCTACACTAATGAAAAACTGTTTTTT. It specifies CASSFYTNEKLFF.